This is a list of T cell receptor beta chains from one sample in a study of T cell responses to AZD1222 COVID-19 vaccine. Using immunoSEQ multiplex PCR, the repertoire was profiled, and TCRdb retains in-frame clones only, with some absent. The sample lists roughly 150,000 clones, about 92% seen once, with about 2.5% in the top ten. The source material was peripheral blood, sampled on day 0 of AZD1222 vaccination. Receptors were obtained from an adult in good health. CDR3s include the opening cysteine and the closing phenylalanine or tryptophan. D genes are given only for firm matches.

V,J,D,CDR3,DNA
TRBV6-5,TRBJ2-7,TRBD1,CASSYSQGQGPEQYF,TGTGCCAGCAGTTACTCTCAAGGACAGGGCCCCGAGCAGTACTTC
TRBV2,TRBJ2-3,NA,CATTMKDTQYF,TGTGCCACCACAATGAAGGATACGCAGTATTTT
TRBV12-3/TRBV12-4,TRBJ1-2,NA,CASTLRGNYGYTF,TGTGCCAGCACCCTAAGGGGAAACTATGGCTACACCTTC
TRBV19,TRBJ2-1,NA,CASSIGAVSSYNEQFF,TGTGCCAGTAGTATAGGTGCGGTTAGCTCCTACAATGAGCAGTTCTTC
TRBV5-4,TRBJ2-3,NA,CASSLKGSTDTQYF,TGTGCCAGCAGCTTGAAGGGAAGCACAGATACGCAGTATTTT
TRBV19,TRBJ1-5,NA,CASRQGTLVQPQHF,TGTGCCAGTAGGCAGGGGACGTTGGTTCAGCCCCAGCATTTT
TRBV5-5,TRBJ2-5,TRBD1,CASSLGGGANQETQYF,TGTGCCAGCAGCTTGGGAGGGGGCGCAAACCAAGAGACCCAGTACTTC
TRBV6-6,TRBJ1-2,TRBD1,CASSYSRQGEYGYTF,TGTGCCAGCAGTTACTCGAGACAGGGTGAATATGGCTACACCTTC
TRBV3-1/TRBV3-2,TRBJ1-2,TRBD1,CASSDTGEYGYTF,TGTGCCAGCAGCGACACAGGGGAGTATGGCTACACCTTC
TRBV6-5,TRBJ1-1,TRBD1,CASRPQGATEAFF,TGTGCCAGCAGGCCACAGGGGGCCACTGAAGCTTTCTTT
TRBV5-4,TRBJ1-6,NA,CASSLPGPSSYNSPLHF,TGTGCCAGCAGCCTCCCGGGACCCAGCTCCTATAATTCACCCCTCCACTTT
TRBV6-5,TRBJ1-2,NA,CASSRGEGNYGYTF,TGTGCCAGCTCGAGAGGGGAGGGGAACTATGGCTACACCTTC
TRBV7-3,TRBJ2-3,TRBD2,CASSSSPPREHPPYTQYF,TGTGCCAGCAGCTCTTCCCCCCCGCGGGAGCATCCCCCTTATACGCAGTATTTT
TRBV28,TRBJ2-7,NA,CASSFPLVDRPIYEQYF,TGTGCCAGCAGTTTCCCCCTAGTAGACAGGCCAATCTACGAGCAGTACTTC
TRBV13,TRBJ2-3,TRBD1,CASSRDRGTQYF,TGTGCCAGCAGCCGCGACAGGGGTACGCAGTATTTT